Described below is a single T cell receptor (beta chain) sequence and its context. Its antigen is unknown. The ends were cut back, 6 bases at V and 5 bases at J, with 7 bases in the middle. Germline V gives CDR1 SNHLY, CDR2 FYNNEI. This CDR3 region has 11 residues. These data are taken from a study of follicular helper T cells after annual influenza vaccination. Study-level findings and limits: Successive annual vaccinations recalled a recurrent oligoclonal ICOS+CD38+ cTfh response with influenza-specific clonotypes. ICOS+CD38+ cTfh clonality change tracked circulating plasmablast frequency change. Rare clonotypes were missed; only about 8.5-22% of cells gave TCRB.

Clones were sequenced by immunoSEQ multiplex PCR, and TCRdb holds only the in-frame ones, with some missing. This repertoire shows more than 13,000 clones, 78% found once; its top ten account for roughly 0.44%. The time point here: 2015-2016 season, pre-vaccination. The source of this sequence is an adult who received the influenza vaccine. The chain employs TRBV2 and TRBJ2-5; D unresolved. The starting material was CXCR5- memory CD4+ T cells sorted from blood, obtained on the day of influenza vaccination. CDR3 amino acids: CASRERETQYF. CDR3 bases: TGTGCCAGCAGGGAAAGGGAGACCCAGTACTTC.